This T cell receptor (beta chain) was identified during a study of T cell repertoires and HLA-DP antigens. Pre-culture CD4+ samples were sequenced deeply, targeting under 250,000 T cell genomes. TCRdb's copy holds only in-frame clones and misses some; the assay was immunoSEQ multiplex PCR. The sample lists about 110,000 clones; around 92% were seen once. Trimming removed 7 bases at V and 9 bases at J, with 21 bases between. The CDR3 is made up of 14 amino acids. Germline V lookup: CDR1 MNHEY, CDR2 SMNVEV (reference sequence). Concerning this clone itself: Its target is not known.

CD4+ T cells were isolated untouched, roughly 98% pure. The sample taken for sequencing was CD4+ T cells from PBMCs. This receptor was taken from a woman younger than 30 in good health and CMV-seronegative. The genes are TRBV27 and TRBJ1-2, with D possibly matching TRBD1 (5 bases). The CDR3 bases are TGTGCCAGCACCAATTCCGGAGGGCAGGGAAGCTACACCTTC. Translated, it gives CASTNSGGQGSYTF.